This T cell receptor beta chain originates from a study of blood T cell repertoires in COVID-19. In the study overall: The United States, Italy and Spain supplied acute and convalescent COVID-19 samples. From T cells, B-cell-depleted T cells, or PBMCs came the material, which was cDNA or gDNA.

Original data processing: Using reference gene primer amplification, nucleated cell counts were estimated. TCRdb keeps only in-frame clones here, not all; method: immunoSEQ multiplex PCR. V and J calls and clone size follow that table, whereas D and trimming were derived from the DNA. The sample records some 110,000 clones, about 86% being singletons. The sequence was obtained from a man in his 70s who had recovered from COVID-19. Sequencing input: peripheral blood.

The CDR3 spells CASTKPGQGASGYTF. The CDR3 DNA is TGTGCCAGTACCAAGCCGGGACAGGGGGCTAGTGGCTACACCTTC. The rearrangement uses TRBV19 and TRBJ1-2, with 12 bases fitting TRBD1. Germline-derived CDR1 and CDR2 are LNHDA and SQIVND (reference sequence). Trimming took 7 bases from V and 7 from J; bases not matched to a gene: 10. This CDR3 has 15 residues.